This T cell receptor beta chain originates from a study of immune evolution from preneoplasia to lung adenocarcinoma (dated by TCRdb to the early 2020s). In the study overall: No AAH lesions showed HLA loss of heterozygosity, compared with roughly 7.1% of AIS, approximately 15% of MIA and under 35% of ADC lesions. The study combined immune gene expression, TCR sequencing and multiplex immunofluorescence to profile immune contexture across lung adenocarcinoma precursors and invasive adenocarcinoma. Resected precursor lesions (AAH, AIS, MIA) and invasive adenocarcinomas were compared with paired morphologically normal lung tissue. Sample size was determined by specimen availability and not by a prior power calculation. The immune data were integrated with whole exome sequencing and methylation data from the same cohort of nodules. The overall cohort was made up of about 53 patients with pulmonary nodules who had surgical resection. TCR sequencing data were obtained from about 46 patients. It was reported in the study that 85 to 120 samples were used for TCR sequencing. POLYSOLVER was used to infer Class I HLA alleles from exome data, and LOHHLA was used to detect allele-specific HLA loss.

The CDR3 numbers 13 residues from cysteine through phenylalanine. Just CDR3 DNA is preserved here, 39 bases in frame from base 1. Trimming takes 3 bases from V and 4 bases from J, and the germline ends sit 9 bases apart. CDR1 and CDR2 are read off the germline V gene as KGHSH and LQKENI. The patients had resection in Japan or China between about 2014 and 2018. The histologic diagnosis of each case was independently confirmed on H&E slides by two lung cancer pathologists. Premalignant or tumor cells were enriched for nucleic acid extraction by macro-dissection performed after pathologic assessment. The AllPrep DNA/RNA FFPE Kit was used to isolate DNA from FFPE tissue. TCR beta CDR3 regions were sequenced from DNA using the immunoSEQ hsTCRbeta Kit. The study's processing was this. TCR sequencing data were analysed with the ImmunoSEQ Analyzer. T cell clonality was defined as 1 minus Pielou's evenness, calculated on productive rearrangements. To measure T cell diversity, the inverse Simpson index was applied to productive templates. T cell density was expressed as TCR beta template counts normalized to usable DNA, with usable DNA estimated by amplifying and sequencing housekeeping genes. Two-sided Kruskal-Wallis tests were used to compare TCR metrics across histologic stages. What TCRdb holds here is the immuneACCESS table cut down to in-frame rearrangements. Part of the clones is not present; checked against another copy, under half of the missing clones reflect an unresolved V gene, and the others are unexplained. The DNA gave D and trimming, while V, J and clone size come from that table. The sample table records about 4,100 clones; around 82% of these occur just once. 13% to 15% of the sample comes from the top ten.

The study at large found these results: Because all patients came from Japan and China, whether the findings apply to Western populations was uncertain. The highest T cell clonality was observed in KRAS-mutant nodules compared with EGFR-mutant or double wild-type lesions. The findings reflected association rather than direct causation, and larger cohorts with long-term follow-up and longitudinal biopsies were considered necessary. Clonality was highest in normal lung, while later-stage lesions appeared to show lower clonality but higher T cell density and diversity. Normal lung had the highest top T cell clone frequencies, and these frequencies appeared to fall progressively from AAH through AIS, MIA and invasive adenocarcinoma.

Note on this clone: The antigen this receptor binds is unknown. No base-level quality is on record; no much larger clone is a single base apart.

The V and J segments used are TRBV18 and TRBJ1-1; D gene: possibly TRBD1, on 5 matching bases. The sequence was obtained from a person aged 70 to 79 with invasive lung adenocarcinoma. Some clones in this sample may be carry-over from other donors' samples. The sample taken for sequencing was FFPE invasive lung adenocarcinoma tissue. Read against the paper, the sample's cell subset or site label means: frankly invasive lung adenocarcinoma (ADC). The DNA reads as follows: TGTGCCAGCTCACCGACCGGGGCCACTGAAGCTTTCTTT. It is translated as CASSPTGATEAFF. Outside the CDR3, residues come from the reference TRBV18 and TRBJ1-1 proteins, so the full variable domain is: NAGVMQNPRHLVRRRGQEARLRCSPMKGHSHVYWYRQLPEEGLKFMVYLQKENIIDESGMPKERFSAEFPKEGPSILRIQQVVRGDSAAYFCASSPTGATEAFFGQGTRLTVV.